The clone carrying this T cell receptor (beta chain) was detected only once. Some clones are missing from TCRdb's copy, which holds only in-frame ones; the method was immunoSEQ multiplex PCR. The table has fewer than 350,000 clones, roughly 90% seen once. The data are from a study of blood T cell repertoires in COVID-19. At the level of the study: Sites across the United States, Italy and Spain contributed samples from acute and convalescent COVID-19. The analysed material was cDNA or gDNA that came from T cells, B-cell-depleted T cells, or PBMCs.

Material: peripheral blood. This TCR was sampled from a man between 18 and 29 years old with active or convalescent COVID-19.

The chain's CDR3 is CASRRQSSMNTGELFF. In DNA form, the CDR3 reads TGCGCCAGCAGGAGACAGTCCTCCATGAACACCGGGGAGCTGTTTTTT. The rearrangement uses TRBV5-1 and TRBJ2-2; D may be TRBD1 (5 bases). V shed 5 bases and J shed 1 base, with 15 bases lying between them. The CDR3 runs to 16 residues. CDR1 SGHRS and CDR2 YFSETQ come from the germline V gene.